The rows below give T cell receptor beta chains drawn from one sample of a study of a mutant IDH1 vaccine in newly diagnosed glioma. The repertoire was sequenced with immunoSEQ multiplex PCR; TCRdb's copy has only in-frame clones and lacks some. The table shows around 49,000 clones, with over 75% occurring only once. No antigen is known for these receptors. The sample consisted of PBMCs, taken from a glioma patient whose treatment included an IDH1 peptide vaccine. The receptor source for this set is a man aged 50 or older with glioma. Each CDR3 is given with its conserved first and last residue. Fields, in order: V gene, J gene, clone size, D gene, CDR3 DNA, CDR3 protein. The D gene is left open where the match is weak. Size is omitted from some rows. Given values are once, few, many or a class for expanded clones.

V gene: TRBV30; J gene: TRBJ2-2; clone size: NA; D gene: NA; CDR3 DNA: TGTGCCTCCAAGGAGGGTTGGGACACCGGGGAGCTGTTTTTT; CDR3 protein: CASKEGWDTGELFF
V gene: TRBV27; J gene: TRBJ2-2; clone size: NA; D gene: NA; CDR3 DNA: TGTGCCAGCAGGCGGACTGTAAACACCGGGGAGCTGTTTTTT; CDR3 protein: CASRRTVNTGELFF
V gene: TRBV18; J gene: TRBJ2-7; clone size: NA; D gene: TRBD1; CDR3 DNA: TGTGCCAGCTCACCAAGCCCCGGGACAGGGGGAGATGAGCAGTACTTC; CDR3 protein: CASSPSPGTGGDEQYF
V gene: TRBV10-2; J gene: TRBJ1-1; clone size: NA; D gene: NA; CDR3 DNA: TGCGCCAGCAATGAGGGGGTTGACACTGAAGCTTTCTTT; CDR3 protein: CASNEGVDTEAFF
V gene: TRBV4-1; J gene: TRBJ2-1; clone size: NA; D gene: NA; CDR3 DNA: TGCGCCAGCAGCCAACCATCCCGGGATGAGCAGTTCTTC; CDR3 protein: CASSQPSRDEQFF
V gene: TRBV7-6; J gene: TRBJ2-6; clone size: few; D gene: TRBD1; CDR3 DNA: TGTGCCAGCAGCTTGGAGGGACAGGGGATATCTGGGGCCAACGTCCTGACTTTC; CDR3 protein: CASSLEGQGISGANVLTF
V gene: TRBV27; J gene: TRBJ2-7; clone size: NA; D gene: NA; CDR3 DNA: TGTGCCAGCAGTTTAAATTGGTTGGGACACGAGCAGTACTTC; CDR3 protein: CASSLNWLGHEQYF
V gene: TRBV7-9; J gene: TRBJ2-3; clone size: NA; D gene: TRBD2; CDR3 DNA: TGTGCCAGCAGCTTGGACCTAGCGGGGGGCACAGATACGCAGTATTTT; CDR3 protein: CASSLDLAGGTDTQYF
V gene: TRBV7-8; J gene: TRBJ2-7; clone size: NA; D gene: NA; CDR3 DNA: TGTGCCAGCAGCTTAGAGGACAACAGATTCGGGCAGTACTTC; CDR3 protein: CASSLEDNRFGQYF
V gene: TRBV6-6; J gene: TRBJ2-7; clone size: NA; D gene: NA; CDR3 DNA: TGTGCCAGCAGTTACCACCCAATATACGAGCAGTACTTC; CDR3 protein: CASSYHPIYEQYF
V gene: TRBV5-4; J gene: TRBJ2-3; clone size: NA; D gene: NA; CDR3 DNA: TGTGCCAGCAGCTTGGACAGTGCTAGCACAGATACGCAGTATTTT; CDR3 protein: CASSLDSASTDTQYF
V gene: TRBV29-1; J gene: TRBJ2-5; clone size: NA; D gene: TRBD2; CDR3 DNA: TGCAGCGGGGTAGCGGGGGGGAGCGAGACCCAGTACTTC; CDR3 protein: CSGVAGGSETQYF
V gene: TRBV4-3; J gene: TRBJ2-6; clone size: few; D gene: NA; CDR3 DNA: TGCGCCAGCAGCCAAGAGGGCAGGGTGACAGGGGCCAACGTCCTGACTTTC; CDR3 protein: CASSQEGRVTGANVLTF
V gene: TRBV29-1; J gene: TRBJ2-3; clone size: few; D gene: TRBD2; CDR3 DNA: TGCAGCGTACGTAGCGGGGGGGCGGGAGATACGCAGTATTTT; CDR3 protein: CSVRSGGAGDTQYF
V gene: TRBV4-1; J gene: TRBJ1-1; clone size: NA; D gene: NA; CDR3 DNA: TGCGCCAGCAGCCAAGTGGAAGTGAACACTGAAGCTTTCTTT; CDR3 protein: CASSQVEVNTEAFF
V gene: TRBV19; J gene: TRBJ1-3; clone size: NA; D gene: NA; CDR3 DNA: TGTGCCAGTAGTATAGCGGCAGGGAGAAACACCATATATTTT; CDR3 protein: CASSIAAGRNTIYF
V gene: TRBV5-1; J gene: TRBJ2-3; clone size: NA; D gene: NA; CDR3 DNA: TGCGCCAGCAGCTTGATTTCGGACACAGATACGCAGTATTTT; CDR3 protein: CASSLISDTDTQYF